The 2 T cell receptor beta chains given below trace back to one sample, sequenced in a study of regulatory T cells in long-lasting Graves disease. The time point denotes: persistent/refractory GD, antithyroid drugs over 5 years with positive TRAb. There was RNA extracted from PBMCs, and the TCR library was made from it. Combining iRepertoire HTBI primers with Arm-PCR of CDR3 regions, the authors built TCR beta libraries. TCRdb redid the calling of the multiplex PCR reads with MiXCR, one entry per CDR3 protein. Of around 460,000 distinct CDR3 sequences listed, roughly a fifth are singletons. The material was peripheral blood mononuclear cells (PBMCs), obtained when the disease was refractory, from a patient treated with antithyroid drugs. These TCRs come from a female donor with Graves disease.

As DNA, the CDR3 is TGTGCCAGCAGCTTGCCCGGGACAGGGACCTCTGGGGCCAACGTCCTGACTTTC. The encoded protein is CASSLPGTGTSGANVLTF. The genes are TRBV7-9 and TRBJ2-6, with 9 bases lining up with TRBD1. There are 18 residues in the CDR3. V lost 3 bases, J lost 0 bases, and 6 bases stayed unmatched. From germline, CDR1 is SEHNR and CDR2 FQNEAQ (reference sequence).

This clonotype showed up just a few times. The chain carries TRBV7-3 and TRBJ2-1; D remains ambiguous. Germline V gene sequence: CDR1 SGHTA, CDR2 FQGTGA. The V end was cut by 5 bases, the J end by 2 bases, with 7 bases between. The CDR3 runs to 13 residues. CDR3 residues: CASSPLPYNEQFF. CDR3 in DNA: TGTGCCAGCAGCCCGTTACCCTACAATGAGCAGTTCTTC.